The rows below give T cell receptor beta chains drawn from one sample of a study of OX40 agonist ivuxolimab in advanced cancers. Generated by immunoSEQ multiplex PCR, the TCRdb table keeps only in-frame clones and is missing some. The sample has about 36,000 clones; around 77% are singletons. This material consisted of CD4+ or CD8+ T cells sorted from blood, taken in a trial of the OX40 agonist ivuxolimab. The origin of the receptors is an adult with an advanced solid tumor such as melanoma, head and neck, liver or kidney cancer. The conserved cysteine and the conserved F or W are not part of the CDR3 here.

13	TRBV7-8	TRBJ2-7	ASSFGTGSIYEQY
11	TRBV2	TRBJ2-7	ASSGLAWYEQY
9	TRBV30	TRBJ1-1	AWSYYTEAF
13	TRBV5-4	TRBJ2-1	ASSSGLALYNEQF
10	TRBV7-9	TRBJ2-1	ASSSGGDEQF
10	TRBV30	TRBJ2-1	AWKGEGNEQF
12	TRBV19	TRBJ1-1	ASSIAGTATEAF
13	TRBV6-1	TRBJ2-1	ASSEQPPSYNEQF
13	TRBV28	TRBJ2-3	ASSLRRERADTQY
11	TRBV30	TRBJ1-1	AWSAAGTLEAF
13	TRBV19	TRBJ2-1	ASSDGTSVTLEQF
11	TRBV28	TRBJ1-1	ASTLTGYAEAF
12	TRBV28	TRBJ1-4	ASSQTVDNEKLF
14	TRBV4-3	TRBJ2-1	ASSQDSGTSYNEQF
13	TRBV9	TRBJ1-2	ASSVEERTLDGYT
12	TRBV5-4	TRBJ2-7	ASSYGTGGYEQY
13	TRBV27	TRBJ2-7	ASSSAVGPRDEQY
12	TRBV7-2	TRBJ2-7	ASSSRDYSYEQY
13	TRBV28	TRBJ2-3	ASSLVGQGADTQY
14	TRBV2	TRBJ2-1	ASNEPHISSYNEQF
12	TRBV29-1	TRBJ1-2	SVSPVEAVYGYT
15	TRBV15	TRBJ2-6	ATSRDSTSSGANVLT
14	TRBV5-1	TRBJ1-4	ASSPRLTTRGEKLF
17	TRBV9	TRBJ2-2	ASSSRGLAGGTNTGELF
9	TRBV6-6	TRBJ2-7	ASGPGGEQY
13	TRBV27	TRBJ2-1	ASSSRGGANNEQF
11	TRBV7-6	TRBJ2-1	ASSFGQYNEQF
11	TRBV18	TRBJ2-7	ASSPPSSYEQY